This T cell receptor beta chain was observed in a study of blood T cell repertoires in COVID-19. Overall study context: Sites in the United States, Italy and Spain provided acute and convalescent COVID-19 samples. In each case, the material was cDNA or gDNA derived from T cells, B-cell-depleted T cells, or PBMCs.

In the original workflow: Counts of nucleated cells, estimated from reference gene primer amplification, were obtained. TCRdb keeps only in-frame clones here, not all; method: immunoSEQ multiplex PCR. The V and J calls and clone size come from that table; D and trimming were worked out from the DNA. The sample shows approximately 90,000 clones, 75% to 90% of them seen only once. Sequencing was performed on peripheral blood. The clonotype was recovered from a woman older than 75 with acute or convalescent COVID-19.

CDR3 in amino acids: CASSLDSGSRYEQYF. The CDR3 DNA follows: TGCGCCAGCAGCTTGGATAGCGGGAGTCGGTACGAGCAGTACTTC. The V gene is TRBV5-1, the J gene TRBJ2-7; 9 positions match TRBD2. The CDR3 covers 15 residues. The V segment lost 0 bases and the J segment 4 bases; nucleotides outside the gene matches: 5. Germline CDR1 SGHRS, CDR2 YFSETQ. Full variable domain (remainder filled in from reference TRBV5-1 and TRBJ2-7): KAGVTQTPRYLIKTRGQQVTLSCSPISGHRSVSWYQQTPGQGLQFLFEYFSETQRNKGNFPGRFSGRQFSNSRSEMNVSTLELGDSALYLCASSLDSGSRYEQYFGPGTRLTVT.